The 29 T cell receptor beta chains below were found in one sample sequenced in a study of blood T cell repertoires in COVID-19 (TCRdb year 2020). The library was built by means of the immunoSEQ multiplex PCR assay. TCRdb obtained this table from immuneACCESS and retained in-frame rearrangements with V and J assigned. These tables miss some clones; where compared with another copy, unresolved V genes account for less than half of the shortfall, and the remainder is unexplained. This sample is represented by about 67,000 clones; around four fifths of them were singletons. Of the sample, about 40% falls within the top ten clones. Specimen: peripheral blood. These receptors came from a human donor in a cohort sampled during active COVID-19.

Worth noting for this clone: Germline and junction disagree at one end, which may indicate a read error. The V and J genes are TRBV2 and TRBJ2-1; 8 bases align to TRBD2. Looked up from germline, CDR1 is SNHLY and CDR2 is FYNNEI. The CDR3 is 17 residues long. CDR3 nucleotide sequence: TGTGCCAGCACTGAAAGACGGGGGGGCCTCTCCTACAATGAGCAGTTCTTC. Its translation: CASTERRGGLSYNEQFF.

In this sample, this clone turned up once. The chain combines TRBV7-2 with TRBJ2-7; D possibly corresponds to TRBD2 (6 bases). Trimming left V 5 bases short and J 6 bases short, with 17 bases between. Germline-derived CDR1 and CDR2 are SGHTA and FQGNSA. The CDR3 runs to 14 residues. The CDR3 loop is CASSQGLRLGEQYF. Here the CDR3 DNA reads TGTGCCAGCAGCCAGGGACTGCGCCTAGGCGAGCAGTACTTC.

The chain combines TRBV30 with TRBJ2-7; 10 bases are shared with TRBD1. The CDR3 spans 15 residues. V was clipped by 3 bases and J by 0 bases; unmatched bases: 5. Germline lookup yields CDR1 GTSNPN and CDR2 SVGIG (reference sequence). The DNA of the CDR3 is TGTGCCTGGAGCCGGGGACAGGGGATCTCCTACGAGCAGTACTTC. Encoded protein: CAWSRGQGISYEQYF.

CDR3 residues: CASTQGQGGDIQYF. The CDR3 coding sequence is TGTGCCAGCACCCAGGGACAGGGGGGGGACATTCAGTACTTC. The chain is built from TRBV28 and TRBJ2-4; 11 nucleotides agree with TRBD1. Germline CDR1 MDHEN, CDR2 SYDVKM. The CDR3 totals 14 residues. Germline trimming cut 7 bases from V and 8 bases from J; bases unmatched to any gene: 7.

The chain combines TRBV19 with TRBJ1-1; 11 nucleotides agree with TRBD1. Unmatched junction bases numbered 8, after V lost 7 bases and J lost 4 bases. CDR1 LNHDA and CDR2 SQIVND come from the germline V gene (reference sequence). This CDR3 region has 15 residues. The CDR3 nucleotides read TGTGCCAGTACCTTCCGTGGGACAGGGGGCACTGAAGCTTTCTTT. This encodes CASTFRGTGGTEAFF.

The CDR3 loop reads CASSTKGTSYEQYF. As DNA, the CDR3 is TGTGCCAGCAGTACGAAAGGGACATCCTACGAGCAGTACTTC. The chain joins TRBV6-6 to TRBJ2-7; TRBD1 might be the D (6 bases). The CDR3 length is 14 residues. Germline loops: CDR1 MNHNY, CDR2 SVGAGI (reference sequence). With 5 bases removed from V and 1 base from J, the gap between germline ends came to 12 bases.

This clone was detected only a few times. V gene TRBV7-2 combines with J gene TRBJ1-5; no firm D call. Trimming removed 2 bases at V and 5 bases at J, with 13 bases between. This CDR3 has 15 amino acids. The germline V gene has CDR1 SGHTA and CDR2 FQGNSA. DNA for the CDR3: TGTGCCAGCAGCTTATTGGCAATGGGAGATCAGCCCCAGCATTTT. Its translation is CASSLLAMGDQPQHF.

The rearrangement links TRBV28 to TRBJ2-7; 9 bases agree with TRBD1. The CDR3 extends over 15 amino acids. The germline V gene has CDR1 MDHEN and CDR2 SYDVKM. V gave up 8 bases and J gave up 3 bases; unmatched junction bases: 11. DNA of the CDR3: TGTGCCAGCCGAACCGGGTCGACAGGGGGCTACGAGCAGTACTTC. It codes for CASRTGSTGGYEQYF.

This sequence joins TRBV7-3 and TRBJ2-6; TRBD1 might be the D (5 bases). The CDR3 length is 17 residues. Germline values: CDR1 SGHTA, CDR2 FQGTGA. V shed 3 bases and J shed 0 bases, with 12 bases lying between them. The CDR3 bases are TGTGCCAGCAGCTTGTTAGGGGTTGGCTCTGGGGCCAACGTCCTGACTTTC. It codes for CASSLLGVGSGANVLTF.

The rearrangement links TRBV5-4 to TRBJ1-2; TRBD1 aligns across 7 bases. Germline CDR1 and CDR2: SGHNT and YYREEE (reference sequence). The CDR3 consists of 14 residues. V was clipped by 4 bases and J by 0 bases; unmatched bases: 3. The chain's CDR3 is CASSGQASNYGYTF. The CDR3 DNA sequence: TGTGCCAGCAGCGGACAGGCTTCTAACTATGGCTACACCTTC.

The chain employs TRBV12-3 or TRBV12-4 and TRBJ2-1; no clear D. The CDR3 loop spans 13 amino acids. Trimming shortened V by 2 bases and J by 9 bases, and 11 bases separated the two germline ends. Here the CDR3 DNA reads TGTGCCAGCAGTTTAAAGGAACAGACTGAGCAGTTCTTC. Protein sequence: CASSLKEQTEQFF.

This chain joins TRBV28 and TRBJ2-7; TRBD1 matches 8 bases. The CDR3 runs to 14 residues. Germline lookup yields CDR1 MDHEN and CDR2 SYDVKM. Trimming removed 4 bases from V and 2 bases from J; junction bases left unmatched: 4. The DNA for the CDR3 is TGTGCCAGCAGTTCTGGGACAGGCCCCTACGAGCAGTACTTC. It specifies CASSSGTGPYEQYF. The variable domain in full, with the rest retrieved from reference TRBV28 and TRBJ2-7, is DVKVTQSSRYLVKRTGEKVFLECVQDMDHENMFWYRQDPGLGLRLIYFSYDVKMKEKGDIPEGYSVSREKKERFSLILESASTNQTSMYLCASSSGTGPYEQYFGPGTRLTVT.

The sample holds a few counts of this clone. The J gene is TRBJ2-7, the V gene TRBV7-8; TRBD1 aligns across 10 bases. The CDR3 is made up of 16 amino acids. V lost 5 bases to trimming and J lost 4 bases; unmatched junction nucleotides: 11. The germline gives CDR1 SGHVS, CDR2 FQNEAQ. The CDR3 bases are TGTGCCAGCAGCAAAAGCCCGGGACAGGGGAGATACGAGCAGTACTTC. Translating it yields CASSKSPGQGRYEQYF. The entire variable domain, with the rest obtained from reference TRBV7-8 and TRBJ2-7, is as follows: GAGVSQSPRYKVAKRGQDVALRCDPISGHVSLFWYQQALGQGPEFLTYFQNEAQLDKSGLPSDRFFAERPEGSVSTLKIQRTQQEDSAVYLCASSKSPGQGRYEQYFGPGTRLTVT.

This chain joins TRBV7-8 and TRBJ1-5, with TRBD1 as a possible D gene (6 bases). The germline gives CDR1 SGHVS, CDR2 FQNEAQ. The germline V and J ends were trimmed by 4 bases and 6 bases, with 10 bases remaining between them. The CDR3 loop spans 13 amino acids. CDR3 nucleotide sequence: TGTGCCAGCAGCTCACAGGGAGCTCAGCCCCAGCATTTT. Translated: CASSSQGAQPQHF.

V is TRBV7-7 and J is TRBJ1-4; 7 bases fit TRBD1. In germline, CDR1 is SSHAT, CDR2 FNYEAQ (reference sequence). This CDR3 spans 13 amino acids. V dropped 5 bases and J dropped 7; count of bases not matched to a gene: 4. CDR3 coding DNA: TGTGCCAGCAGCGTCAGACAGGGTGAAAAACTGTTTTTT. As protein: CASSVRQGEKLFF.

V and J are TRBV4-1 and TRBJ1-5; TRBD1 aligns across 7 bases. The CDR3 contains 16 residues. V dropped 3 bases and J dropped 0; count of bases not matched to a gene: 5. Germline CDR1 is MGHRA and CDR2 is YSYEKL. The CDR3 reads CASSQGTANSNQPQHF. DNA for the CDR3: TGCGCCAGCAGCCAGGGGACAGCTAATAGCAATCAGCCCCAGCATTTT.

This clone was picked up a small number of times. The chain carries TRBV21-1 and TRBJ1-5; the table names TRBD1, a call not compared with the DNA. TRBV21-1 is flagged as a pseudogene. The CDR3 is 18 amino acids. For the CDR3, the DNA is TGTGCCAGCAGCGCACGGACAGGGGAGCGATATAGCAATCAGCCCCAGCATTTT. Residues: CASSARTGERYSNQPQHF.

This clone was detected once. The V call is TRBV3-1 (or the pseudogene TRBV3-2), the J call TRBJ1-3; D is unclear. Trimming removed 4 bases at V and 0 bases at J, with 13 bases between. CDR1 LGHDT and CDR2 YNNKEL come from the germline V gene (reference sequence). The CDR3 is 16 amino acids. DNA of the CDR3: TGTGCCAGCAGCCCGCCGGGGTTCAGCTCTGGAAACACCATATATTTT. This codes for CASSPPGFSSGNTIYF.

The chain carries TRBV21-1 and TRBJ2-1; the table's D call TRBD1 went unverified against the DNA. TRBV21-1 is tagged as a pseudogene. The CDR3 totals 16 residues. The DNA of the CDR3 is TGTGCCAGCAGCATTCGAAGGGGCTCCTCCTACAATGAGCAGTTCTTC. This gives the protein CASSIRRGSSYNEQFF.

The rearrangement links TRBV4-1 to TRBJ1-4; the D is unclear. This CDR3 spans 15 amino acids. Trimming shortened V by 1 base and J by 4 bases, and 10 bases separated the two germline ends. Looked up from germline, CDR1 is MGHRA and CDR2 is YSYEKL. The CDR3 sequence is CASSQALQFNEKLFF. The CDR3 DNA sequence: TGCGCCAGCAGCCAAGCATTGCAGTTTAATGAAAAACTGTTTTTT.

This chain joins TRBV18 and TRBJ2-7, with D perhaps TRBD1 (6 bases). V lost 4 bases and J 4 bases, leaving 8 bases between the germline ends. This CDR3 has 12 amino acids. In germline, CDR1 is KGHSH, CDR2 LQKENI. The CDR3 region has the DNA TGTGCCAGCTCACAGGACAGTTACGAGCAGTACTTC. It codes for CASSQDSYEQYF.

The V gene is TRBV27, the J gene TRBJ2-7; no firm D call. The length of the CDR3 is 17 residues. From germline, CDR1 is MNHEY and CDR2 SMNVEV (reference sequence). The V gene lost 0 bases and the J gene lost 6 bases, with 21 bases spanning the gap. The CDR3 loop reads CASSLSIAARSTSEQYF. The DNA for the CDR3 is TGTGCCAGCAGTTTATCGATTGCGGCTCGGAGTACGTCCGAGCAGTACTTC.

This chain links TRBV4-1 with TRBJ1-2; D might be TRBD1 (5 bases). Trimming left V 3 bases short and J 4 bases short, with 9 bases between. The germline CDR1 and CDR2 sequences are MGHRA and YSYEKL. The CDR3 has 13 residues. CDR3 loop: CASSQSGLYGYTF. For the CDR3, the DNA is TGCGCCAGCAGCCAGTCGGGACTCTATGGCTACACCTTC.

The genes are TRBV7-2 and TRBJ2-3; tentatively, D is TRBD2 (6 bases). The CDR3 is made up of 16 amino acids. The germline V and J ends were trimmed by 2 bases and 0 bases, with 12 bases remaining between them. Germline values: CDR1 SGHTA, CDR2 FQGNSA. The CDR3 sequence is CASSLIPSGSTDTQYF. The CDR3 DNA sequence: TGTGCCAGCAGCTTAATCCCGAGCGGGAGCACAGATACGCAGTATTTT.

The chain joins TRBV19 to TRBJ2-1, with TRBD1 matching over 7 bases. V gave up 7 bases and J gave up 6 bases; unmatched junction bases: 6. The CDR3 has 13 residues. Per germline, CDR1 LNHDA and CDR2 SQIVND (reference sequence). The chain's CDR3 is CASNPTGRNEQFF. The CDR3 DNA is TGTGCCAGTAACCCGACAGGGCGCAATGAGCAGTTCTTC.

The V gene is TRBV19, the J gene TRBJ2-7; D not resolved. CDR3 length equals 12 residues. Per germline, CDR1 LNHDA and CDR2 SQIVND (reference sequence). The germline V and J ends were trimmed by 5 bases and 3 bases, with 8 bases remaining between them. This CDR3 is CASSQTGYEQYF. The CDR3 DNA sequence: TGTGCCAGTAGTCAGACGGGCTACGAGCAGTACTTC.

The CDR3 loop is CASSPTGSRETQYF. The DNA of the CDR3 is TGTGCCAGCAGCCCGACAGGGTCTAGGGAGACCCAGTACTTC. This chain uses TRBV7-9 with TRBJ2-5, with 7 bases aligning to TRBD1. Germline-derived CDR1 and CDR2 are SEHNR and FQNEAQ (reference sequence). The CDR3 runs to 14 residues. After removal of 5 bases from V and 5 bases from J, the junction contained 8 bases not matched to a gene. The variable domain in full, completed from reference TRBV7-9 and TRBJ2-5, reads DTGVSQNPRHKITKRGQNVTFRCDPISEHNRLYWYRQTLGQGPEFLTYFQNEAQLEKSRLLSDRFSAERPKGSFSTLEIQRTEQGDSAMYLCASSPTGSRETQYFGPGTRLLVL.

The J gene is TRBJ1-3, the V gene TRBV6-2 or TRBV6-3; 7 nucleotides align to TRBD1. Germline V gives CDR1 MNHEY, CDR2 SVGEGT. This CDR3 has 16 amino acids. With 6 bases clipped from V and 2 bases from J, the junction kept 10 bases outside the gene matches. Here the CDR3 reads CASSGGGYTPGNTIYF. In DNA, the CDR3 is TGTGCCAGCAGCGGAGGGGGCTACACCCCTGGAAACACCATATATTTT.

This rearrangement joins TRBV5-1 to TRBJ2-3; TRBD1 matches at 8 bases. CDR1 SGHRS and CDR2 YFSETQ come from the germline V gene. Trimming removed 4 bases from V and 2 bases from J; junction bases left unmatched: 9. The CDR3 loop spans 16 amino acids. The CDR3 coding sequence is TGCGCCAGCAGCGATTGGACAGGGCCTAACACAGATACGCAGTATTTT. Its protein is CASSDWTGPNTDTQYF.